These 15 T cell receptor beta chains were all obtained from the same sample, sequenced in a study of T cells in Graves' hyperthyroidism and ophthalmopathy. TCR beta CDR3 region amplification was performed from RNA transcripts. The study used the HTBI primer set for a first-round RT-PCR of the TCR CDR3. TCRdb re-called the multiplex PCR reads through MiXCR, storing one row per CDR3 protein. The sample has over 45,000 distinct CDR3 sequences, over 40% seen once; the top ten hold approximately 9.1%. The specimen was blood. These TCRs come from a woman aged 50 to 60 with Graves' ophthalmopathy.

Details on this clonotype: No conserved phenylalanine or tryptophan ends this CDR3, so it is likely a read error. This chain connects TRBV2 to TRBJ2-3; D ambiguous. Germline V gene sequence: CDR1 SNHLY, CDR2 FYNNEI. The CDR3 is 11 amino acids. For the CDR3, the DNA is TGCGCCAGCAGTGCTTCGTGGGCGCAGTATCTT. Translating it yields CASSASWAQYL.

The V call is TRBV11-1, the J call TRBJ2-1, with TRBD1 as a possible D gene (6 bases). The V end lost 1 base, the J end lost 8 bases, and 9 bases lay between the germline ends. CDR1 is SGHAT and CDR2 is FQDESV in the germline V gene (reference sequence). The CDR3 contains 13 residues. The CDR3 nucleotides are TGTGCCAGCAGCTTAGGGGGGCGGGATGAGCAGTTCTTC. It codes for CASSLGGRDEQFF.

This clonotype has ten or more counts. The rearrangement links TRBV7-9 to TRBJ2-7, with D tentatively TRBD1 (5 bases). V lost 6 bases and J 0 bases, leaving 9 bases between the germline ends. Germline CDR1 reads SEHNR; CDR2 reads FQNEAQ (reference sequence). The CDR3 sequence is 13 residues long. As DNA, the CDR3 is TGTGCCAGCAGTACGGACACCTCCTACGAGCAGTACTTC. It specifies CASSTDTSYEQYF.

This clonotype was detected ten times or more. This chain joins TRBV7-9 and TRBJ2-7; 7 bases align to TRBD1. Looked up from germline, CDR1 is SEHNR and CDR2 is FQNEAQ (reference sequence). CDR3 length: 15 residues. V lost 1 base and J lost 1; bases outside the gene matches: 4. This CDR3 reads CASSLVGGQSYEQYF. As DNA, the CDR3 is TGTGCCAGCAGCTTAGTTGGGGGACAGTCCTACGAGCAGTACTTC.

This clonotype was seen just once. The V and J genes are TRBV9 and TRBJ2-1; TRBD1 aligns across 7 bases. The CDR3 covers 17 residues. CDR1 is SGDLS and CDR2 is YYNGEE in the germline V gene. V lost 4 bases and J lost 0; bases outside the gene matches: 10. CDR3 DNA: TGTGCCAGCAGCCCGCACGGGGCAGGGGGCTCCTACAATGAGCAGTTCTTC. Protein product: CASSPHGAGGSYNEQFF.

This clonotype was seen many times. The rearrangement links TRBV7-8 to TRBJ1-1, with D possibly being TRBD1 (6 bases). Germline values: CDR1 SGHVS, CDR2 FQNEAQ. With 6 bases removed from V and 0 bases from J, the gap between germline ends came to 8 bases. This CDR3 has 13 amino acids. CDR3 sequence reads: CASRQGMNTEAFF. The CDR3 DNA reads as TGTGCCAGCAGGCAGGGGATGAACACTGAAGCTTTCTTT.

There are a few counts of this clonotype. The chain carries TRBV28 and TRBJ1-1; a weak D match, TRBD1 (5 bases). V lost 3 bases, J lost 0 bases, and 8 bases lay in between. This CDR3 is 14 amino acids long. Germline-derived CDR1 and CDR2 are MDHEN and SYDVKM. CDR3: CASSFPGLNTEAFF. CDR3 DNA: TGTGCCAGCAGTTTCCCGGGGCTGAACACTGAAGCTTTCTTT.

The rearrangement links TRBV27 to TRBJ2-7, with D possibly TRBD1 on 6 matching bases. There are 14 residues in the CDR3. Trimming took off 5 bases at V and 2 bases at J, with 13 bases between the two ends. Germline V gene sequence: CDR1 MNHEY, CDR2 SMNVEV (reference sequence). CDR3 coding DNA: TGTGCCAGCAGTCCACGACAGGCGGCCTACGAGCAGTACTTC. This encodes CASSPRQAAYEQYF.

V is TRBV7-9 and J is TRBJ1-2; the D gene is possibly TRBD1 (5 bases). This CDR3 has 14 amino acids. V was clipped by 3 bases and J by 6 bases, with 14 bases between them. The germline CDR1 and CDR2 sequences are SEHNR and FQNEAQ (reference sequence). CDR3 residues: CASSLRPRGDGYTF. CDR3 sequence (DNA): TGTGCCAGCAGCTTGAGGCCTCGGGGGGATGGCTACACCTTC.

This clonotype occurred many times. At one boundary the junction diverges from the germline segment, which might be a read error. V and J are TRBV2 and TRBJ2-1; TRBD1 matches at 10 bases. The V gene's germline CDR1 is SNHLY and CDR2 FYNNEI. This CDR3 comprises 15 residues. The CDR3 protein is CASSLDRGGYNEQLF. The CDR3 bases are TGTGCCAGCAGTCTGGACAGGGGGGGCTACAATGAGCAGCTCTTC. Combining the CDR3 with reference TRBV2 and TRBJ2-1 gives the whole variable domain EPEVTQTPSHQVTQMGQEVILRCVPISNHLYFYWYRQILGQKVEFLVSFYNNEISEKSEIFDDQFSVERPDGSNFTLKIRSTKLEDSAMYFCASSLDRGGYNEQLFGPGTRLTVL.

The gene calls are TRBV24-1 and TRBJ2-7, with D perhaps matching TRBD2 (6 bases). This CDR3 region has 12 residues. Trimming removed 3 bases from V and 4 bases from J, with 6 bases in between. Per the germline V gene, CDR1 is KGHDR and CDR2 is SFDVKD. The CDR3 nucleotides read TGTGCCACCAGTGATGGGGGGTACGAGCAGTACTTC. Translating it yields CATSDGGYEQYF.

This clonotype was counted many times. This chain links TRBV7-6 with TRBJ2-1, with D perhaps matching TRBD1 or TRBD2 (7 bases each). The CDR3 sequence is 16 residues long. V gave up 5 bases and J gave up 5 bases, with 19 bases separating them. Per germline, CDR1 SGHVS and CDR2 FNYEAQ. The CDR3 bases are TGTGCCAGCAGCCTCCCCAGGGGGGGGGCTGACAATGAGCAGTTCTTC. Translating gives CASSLPRGGADNEQFF.

This clonotype was seen at least ten times. This rearrangement joins TRBV7-9 to TRBJ2-1, with D unclear. The CDR3 extends over 13 amino acids. V was shortened by 4 bases and J by 2 bases, with 6 bases between the two germline ends. From germline, CDR1 is SEHNR and CDR2 FQNEAQ (reference sequence). CDR3 DNA sequence: TGTGCCAGCAGCTCCCCCCCCTACAATGAGCAGTTCTTC. Its protein is CASSSPPYNEQFF.

This sequence joins TRBV10-3 and TRBJ2-1; D unclear. Germline loops: CDR1 ENHRY, CDR2 SYGVKD. The CDR3 has 14 amino acids. With 4 bases removed from V and 3 bases from J, the gap between germline ends came to 10 bases. The CDR3 DNA reads as TGTGCCATCAGTGTCGAACAGCTCTACAATGAGCAGTTCTTC. This encodes CAISVEQLYNEQFF.

As for this clonotype: A much larger clonotype is one base distant, so this may be a read error. This CDR3 fails to terminate in the conserved phenylalanine or tryptophan, so it likely reflects a read error. The chain combines TRBV6-5 with TRBJ2-2; D unresolved. V shed 4 bases and J shed 9 bases, with 9 bases lying between them. CDR1 is MNHEY, CDR2 SVGAGI, per germline. This CDR3 is 12 amino acids long. The CDR3 reads CASSSATRELFS. CDR3 DNA: TGTGCCAGCAGTTCTGCTACCCGGGAGCTGTTTTCT.